This note documents a single TCR beta chain sequence. Its target is not known. Obtained from alopecia areata patients were lesional scalp punch biopsies along with peripheral blood. These data originate in a study of CD8+ T cells in alopecia areata. The wider study: Patients in the study were on tofacitinib for 6 to 18 months, then off it for 6 months.

It was cDNA, reverse transcribed from extracted RNA, that served as the sequencing template. TCRdb's table, derived via immunoSEQ multiplex PCR, lists solely in-frame clones and lacks some. Here the sample spans 150,000 or so clones, around 71% being singletons. Study findings and constraints: Mice showed TCR sharing more clearly than patients did, possibly owing to HLA. Elevated clonality characterized lesional scalp relative to normal scalp, particularly in alopecia totalis/universalis.

Germline values: CDR1 ENHRY, CDR2 SYGVKD. V shed 2 bases and J shed 3 bases, with 14 bases lying between them. The CDR3 has 15 residues. V and J are TRBV10-3 and TRBJ2-7; D is perhaps TRBD1 (6 bases). The material was CD8+ T cells sorted from blood, obtained at week 0. This sequence originates from a human donor with alopecia areata. CDR3 protein: CAISEGRDTLYEQYF. In DNA, the CDR3 is TGTGCCATCAGTGAGGGTAGGGACACTCTCTACGAGCAGTACTTC.